These 25 T cell receptor beta chains share one sample of origin, sequenced in a study of cytomegalovirus exposure and HLA in healthy donors. The PCR was carried out with 60 Vbeta primers and 13 Jbeta primers. Sequencing was performed with immunoSEQ multiplex PCR; in TCRdb, only in-frame clones are kept and a portion is missing. The table records some 120,000 clones, 77% of them present only once. The material sequenced was PBMCs. These receptors were obtained from a man aged 35 to 55 in good health and CMV-seropositive.

The V and J genes are TRBV6-5 and TRBJ2-4, with D maybe TRBD1 (6 bases). Per the germline V gene, CDR1 is MNHEY and CDR2 is SVGAGI. With 7 bases removed from V and 1 base from J, the gap between germline ends came to 11 bases. The CDR3 sequence is 14 residues long. CDR3 in DNA: TGTGCCAGCAACAGGGTGGGGGCCAAAAACATTCAGTACTTC. Translating gives CASNRVGAKNIQYF.

The rearrangement joins TRBV6-5 to TRBJ1-3, with D unclear. Germline lookup yields CDR1 MNHEY and CDR2 SVGAGI. The CDR3 is 13 amino acids. V lost 6 bases and J 0 bases, leaving 6 bases between the germline ends. DNA for the CDR3: TGTGCCAGCAGATCCTACTCTGGAAACACCATATATTTT. Protein product: CASRSYSGNTIYF.

V and J are TRBV4-3 and TRBJ1-1; D is perhaps TRBD1 (6 bases). Germline values: CDR1 LGHNA, CDR2 YSLEER. The germline V and J ends were trimmed by 0 bases and 5 bases, with 13 bases remaining between them. This CDR3 region has 15 residues. The CDR3: CASSQDPGVETEAFF. The CDR3 coding sequence is TGCGCCAGCAGCCAAGACCCAGGGGTGGAAACTGAAGCTTTCTTT.

This clone was detected a few times. The chain is built from TRBV5-8 and TRBJ1-3; TRBD1 is a possible D gene (6 bases). V was clipped by 2 bases and J by 0 bases, with 9 bases between them. The CDR3 totals 15 residues. Germline lookup yields CDR1 SGHTS and CDR2 YDEGEE. The CDR3 DNA reads as TGTGCCAGCAGCTTTAGGACAGCCTCTGGAAACACCATATATTTT. Translation: CASSFRTASGNTIYF.

V usage is TRBV7-2 and J usage is TRBJ1-2; D might be TRBD1 (5 bases). V was cut by 5 bases and J by 7 bases, with 17 bases left in between. Germline V gene sequence: CDR1 SGHTA, CDR2 FQGNSA. CDR3 length: 14 residues. CDR3 sequence (DNA): TGTGCCAGCAGCAACCAGGGACTCCTGGGTGGCTACACCTTC. Encoded protein: CASSNQGLLGGYTF.

V gene TRBV4-2 combines with J gene TRBJ2-2, with 9 bases lining up with TRBD2. This CDR3 has 17 residues. V shed 0 bases and J 8 bases; nucleotides not matched to a gene: 10. Germline V gene lookup returns CDR1 LGHNA and CDR2 YNFKEQ. CDR3 sequence (DNA): TGTGCCAGCAGCCAAGATCCATTGCGGGGGGGGCTAGGGGAGCTGTTTTTT. Translation gives CASSQDPLRGGLGELFF.

The V gene is TRBV11-2, the J gene TRBJ2-7; D might be TRBD1 (6 bases). The CDR3 is made up of 14 amino acids. V lost 5 bases and J 3 bases, leaving 14 bases between the germline ends. In germline, CDR1 is SGHAT, CDR2 FQNNGV. The CDR3, as DNA: TGTGCCAGCAGCCATCCGGGACAAAGCTACGAGCAGTACTTC. Translated, it gives CASSHPGQSYEQYF.

V is TRBV15 and J is TRBJ1-3; D is unresolved. This CDR3 comprises 13 residues. V dropped 5 bases and J dropped 4 bases, with 9 bases sitting between them. The germline CDR1 and CDR2 sequences are LNHNV and YYDKDF (reference sequence). The CDR3 spells CATSYGPGNTIYF. The CDR3 nucleotides are TGTGCCACCAGCTATGGCCCCGGAAACACCATATATTTT. Supplemented by reference TRBV15 and TRBJ1-3, the full variable domain reads DAMVIQNPRYQVTQFGKPVTLSCSQTLNHNVMYWYQQKSSQAPKLLFHYYDKDFNNEADTPDNFQSRRPNTSFCFLDIRSPGLGDTAMYLCATSYGPGNTIYFGEGSWLTVV.

The genes are TRBV28 and TRBJ1-4; possibly TRBD1 for D (6 bases). Germline assignment: CDR1 MDHEN and CDR2 SYDVKM. This CDR3 is 13 amino acids long. Trimming shortened V by 10 bases and J by 7 bases, and 16 bases separated the two germline ends. Here the CDR3 reads CATARGGGEKLFF. The CDR3 coding sequence is TGTGCCACAGCAAGGGGGGGCGGTGAAAAACTGTTTTTT.

V usage is TRBV7-8 and J usage is TRBJ2-7, with D possibly TRBD2 on 6 matching bases. CDR3 length: 18 amino acids. The ends were cut back, 1 base at V and 3 bases at J, with 22 bases in the middle. CDR1 and CDR2 (germline): SGHVS, FQNEAQ. CDR3 in amino acids: CASSLVWGSSEENYEQYF. CDR3 DNA: TGTGCCAGCAGCTTAGTTTGGGGTTCTAGCGAGGAAAACTACGAGCAGTACTTC.

In nucleotides, the CDR3 is TGTGCCAGCAGCTTTTCGGGACAGGACAACTATGGCTACACCTTC. This sequence encodes CASSFSGQDNYGYTF. The chain is built from TRBV12-1 and TRBJ1-2; the DNA was not compared with TRBD1, the D call given in the table. TRBV12-1 constitutes a pseudogene. There are 15 residues in the CDR3.

This rearrangement joins TRBV4-1 to TRBJ2-5, with a weak D call TRBD2 (5 bases). The germline V gene encodes CDR1 MGHRA and CDR2 YSYEKL. The CDR3 covers 13 residues. The ends were cut back, 0 bases at V and 3 bases at J, with 5 bases in the middle. This CDR3 reads CASSQEREETQYF. The CDR3 nucleotides are TGCGCCAGCAGCCAAGAGAGGGAAGAGACCCAGTACTTC.

The J gene is TRBJ1-6, the V gene TRBV6-4; 7 nucleotides match TRBD1. The J segment lost 9 bases and the V segment lost 5 bases, leaving 7 bases of the junction unmatched. Germline CDR1 MRHNA, CDR2 SNTAGT. The CDR3 consists of 14 residues. CDR3 amino acids: CASSKQGFGSPLHF. The DNA of the CDR3 is TGTGCCAGCAGTAAACAGGGGTTTGGTTCACCCCTCCACTTT.

The rearrangement uses TRBV27 and TRBJ2-7, with TRBD2 matching 7 bases. The CDR3 runs 14 residues. J was trimmed by 2 bases and V by 6 bases; bases with no gene match: 7. Germline CDR1 and CDR2: MNHEY and SMNVEV (reference sequence). CDR3 nucleotides: TGTGCCAGCAGAAGGGGAGGGTCACCCTACGAGCAGTACTTC. Translation: CASRRGGSPYEQYF.

This chain connects TRBV7-9 to TRBJ2-3, with D maybe TRBD2 (6 bases). Deletions cut 1 base from V and 2 bases from J, with 10 bases between. Germline V gives CDR1 SEHNR, CDR2 FQNEAQ (reference sequence). The CDR3 consists of 15 residues. CDR3 coding DNA: TGTGCCAGCAGCTTAGTCGCGGGACTCACAGATACGCAGTATTTT. Its translation is CASSLVAGLTDTQYF.

CDR3 protein: CASSLLEGGQPQHF. In DNA, the CDR3 is TGTGCCAGCAGTTTATTGGAGGGAGGTCAGCCCCAGCATTTT. The V and J genes are TRBV28 and TRBJ1-5; D gene ambiguous. The CDR3 is 14 amino acids. V gave up 1 base and J gave up 6 bases, with 10 bases separating them. The germline CDR1 and CDR2 sequences are MDHEN and SYDVKM.

In the case of this clone: Sequence at one end of the junction differs from germline and may be a read error. This chain uses TRBV5-1 with TRBJ1-3; possible D gene TRBD1, 5 bases. From germline, CDR1 is SGHRS and CDR2 YFSETQ. This CDR3 has 13 amino acids. The CDR3 bases are TGCGCCAGCAGCTTGGATGGGGTTGGGGCAGATTTTTTT. This encodes CASSLDGVGADFF.

The chain combines TRBV12-5 with TRBJ2-3, with 9 nucleotides matching TRBD1. V was pared by 6 bases and J by 4 bases, with 8 bases of the junction left unmatched. CDR1 is LGHNT, CDR2 FRNRAP, per germline. The CDR3 is made up of 15 amino acids. The CDR3 protein is CASGQDRGGPDTQYF. The CDR3 bases are TGTGCTAGTGGCCAAGACAGGGGGGGCCCAGATACGCAGTATTTT.

V usage is TRBV7-2 and J usage is TRBJ2-2, with TRBD1 as a possible D gene (6 bases). V was cut by 5 bases and J by 6 bases, with 10 bases left in between. Germline V lookup: CDR1 SGHTA, CDR2 FQGNSA. The CDR3 contains 13 residues. The CDR3 loop reads CASSPGHSGELFF. Written as DNA, the CDR3 is TGTGCCAGCAGCCCGGGACACTCCGGGGAGCTGTTTTTT.

This chain uses TRBV28 with TRBJ1-3, with TRBD1 as a possible D gene (6 bases). Trimming took off 7 bases at V and 4 bases at J, with 17 bases between the two ends. The CDR3 has 15 amino acids. CDR1 and CDR2 from the germline V gene are MDHEN and SYDVKM. In DNA form, the CDR3 reads TGTGCCAGCACCACCGGGACAATCGGGGGAAACACCATATATTTT. This encodes CASTTGTIGGNTIYF.

V and J are TRBV4-1 and TRBJ2-1, with 7 bases aligning to TRBD1. This CDR3 spans 15 amino acids. The V gene's germline CDR1 is MGHRA and CDR2 YSYEKL. V was clipped by 0 bases and J by 7 bases; unmatched bases: 6. The CDR3 loop reads CASSQEPGGRNEQFF. The DNA of the CDR3 is TGCGCCAGCAGCCAAGAACCAGGGGGAAGGAATGAGCAGTTCTTC.

The chain recombines TRBV6-1 with TRBJ2-7; 12 nucleotides match TRBD1. The CDR3 loop spans 13 amino acids. With V trimmed by 10 bases and J by 6 bases, 7 bases remained unmatched. Germline V gives CDR1 MNHNS, CDR2 SASEGT. DNA for the CDR3: TGTGCCATGCGGGGACAGGGGGCGAGCGAGCAGTACTTC. As protein: CAMRGQGASEQYF.

This clone was counted between two and nine times. J is TRBJ2-7 and V is TRBV7-3; D remains unclear. CDR3 length: 14 amino acids. Germline CDR1 reads SGHTA; CDR2 reads FQGTGA. The V gene lost 2 bases and the J gene lost 0 bases, with 8 bases spanning the gap. CDR3 sequence: CASSLAPSSYEQYF. The DNA of the CDR3 is TGTGCCAGCAGCTTAGCGCCGAGCTCCTACGAGCAGTACTTC.

This clone appeared a few times. The rearrangement joins TRBV28 to TRBJ2-5; possible D gene TRBD2, 5 bases. Trimming pared 10 bases from V and 2 bases from J, leaving 20 bases between. The CDR3 is made up of 15 amino acids. Germline assignment: CDR1 MDHEN and CDR2 SYDVKM. The CDR3 DNA reads TGTGCCATCCGAGGGTGGGGATCGGGACAAGAGACCCAGTACTTC. Its protein is CAIRGWGSGQETQYF.

This chain uses TRBV6-6 with TRBJ1-5; D is perhaps TRBD1 (6 bases). V dropped 7 bases and J dropped 5 bases, with 9 bases sitting between them. CDR3 length: 12 amino acids. Germline V gene sequence: CDR1 MNHNY, CDR2 SVGAGI (reference sequence). The CDR3 region has the DNA TGTGCCAGCATGGCAGGGGATCAGCCCCAGCATTTT. Translated: CASMAGDQPQHF.